Presented here are 26 T cell receptor beta chains from one specimen sequenced in a study of T cell responses to AZD1222 COVID-19 vaccine. Using immunoSEQ multiplex PCR, the repertoire was profiled, and TCRdb retains in-frame clones only, with some absent. The sample holds 70,000 or so clones, approximately 82% seen once. Sequenced here: peripheral blood, sampled 28 days after the second AZD1222 dose. The source is an adult who received the AZD1222 COVID-19 vaccine.

This chain joins TRBV7-5 and TRBJ2-7; the table's D call, TRBD1, has no DNA check behind it. TRBV7-5 is flagged as a pseudogene. The CDR3 length is 15 residues. The CDR3 here is CARREGQGTPYEQYF. For the CDR3, the DNA is TGTGCCAGAAGGGAGGGACAGGGGACACCCTACGAGCAGTACTTC.

The genes are TRBV2 and TRBJ1-2; unclear D gene. The V gene's germline CDR1 is SNHLY and CDR2 FYNNEI. Trimming pared 3 bases from V and 3 bases from J, leaving 5 bases between. The CDR3 is 12 amino acids. CDR3 protein: CASSDGHYGYTF. The CDR3 region has the DNA TGTGCCAGCAGTGACGGCCACTATGGCTACACCTTC.

The chain joins TRBV5-1 to TRBJ1-6; 7 positions agree with TRBD1. From germline, CDR1 is SGHRS and CDR2 YFSETQ. The V segment lost 3 bases and the J segment 6 bases; nucleotides outside the gene matches: 6. This CDR3 region has 15 residues. The CDR3 nucleotides are TGCGCCAGCAGCTACGTGACAGGGTTTAATTCACCCCTCCACTTT. As protein: CASSYVTGFNSPLHF.

This chain uses TRBV5-1 with TRBJ2-2, with 10 bases lining up with TRBD2. The CDR3 extends over 18 amino acids. Per germline, CDR1 SGHRS and CDR2 YFSETQ. The J segment lost 2 bases and the V segment lost 4 bases, leaving 11 bases of the junction unmatched. The CDR3 loop is CASSPTRGLAENTGELFF. CDR3 DNA: TGCGCCAGCAGCCCAACCCGAGGACTAGCGGAAAACACCGGGGAGCTGTTTTTT. The complete variable domain, with remaining parts taken from reference TRBV5-1 and TRBJ2-2, reads KAGVTQTPRYLIKTRGQQVTLSCSPISGHRSVSWYQQTPGQGLQFLFEYFSETQRNKGNFPGRFSGRQFSNSRSEMNVSTLELGDSALYLCASSPTRGLAENTGELFFGEGSRLTVL.

The V and J genes are TRBV5-4 and TRBJ2-1; D is unresolved. Per germline, CDR1 SGHNT and CDR2 YYREEE (reference sequence). Trimming shortened V by 2 bases and J by 6 bases, and 3 bases separated the two germline ends. This CDR3 contains 11 residues. The CDR3 loop reads CASSFSNEQFF. CDR3 DNA sequence: TGTGCCAGCAGCTTTAGCAATGAGCAGTTCTTC.

This chain uses TRBV11-3 with TRBJ2-1, with D possibly matching TRBD2 (5 bases). Trimming removed 5 bases from V and 4 bases from J, with 12 bases in between. Germline V gene data show CDR1 as SGHNT and CDR2 as YENEEA. The CDR3 has 14 amino acids. The DNA for the CDR3 is TGTGCCAGCAGCCCCTCTAGCCGATACAATGAGCAGTTCTTC. Encoded protein: CASSPSSRYNEQFF.

The chain employs TRBV5-1 and TRBJ2-6; a possible D gene is TRBD2 (6 bases). This CDR3 has 15 amino acids. V dropped 4 bases and J dropped 1 base, with 9 bases sitting between them. Per the germline V gene, CDR1 is SGHRS and CDR2 is YFSETQ. This CDR3 reads CASSTRESGANVLTF. The CDR3 bases are TGCGCCAGCAGCACGCGGGAATCTGGGGCCAACGTCCTGACTTTC.

The chain uses TRBV5-1 and TRBJ2-5, with TRBD1 matching over 8 bases. V dropped 5 bases and J dropped 7; count of bases not matched to a gene: 7. There are 13 residues in the CDR3. Germline lookup yields CDR1 SGHRS and CDR2 YFSETQ. Written as DNA, the CDR3 is TGCGCCAGCAGTTCCAGGGGGCAGGGGACCCAGTACTTC. Protein sequence: CASSSRGQGTQYF.

V gene TRBV5-4 combines with J gene TRBJ1-2; D is unclear. Trimming took off 0 bases at V and 6 bases at J, with 9 bases between the two ends. The CDR3 is made up of 13 amino acids. CDR1 is SGHNT, CDR2 YYREEE, per germline (reference sequence). The CDR3 loop reads CASSLGEVDGYTF. The CDR3 nucleotides read TGTGCCAGCAGCTTGGGAGAGGTTGATGGCTACACCTTC.

The chain is built from TRBV4-1 and TRBJ1-1, with 8 nucleotides matching TRBD1. The CDR3 sequence is 16 residues long. CDR1 MGHRA and CDR2 YSYEKL come from the germline V gene. Losses at the gene ends were 0 bases for V and 1 base for J; bases not matched to a gene: 4. The CDR3 nucleotides read TGCGCCAGCAGCCAAGATCCAGGGACAGGGAACACTGAAGCTTTCTTT. Amino acid sequence: CASSQDPGTGNTEAFF.

V is TRBV27 and J is TRBJ1-2; TRBD1 agrees at 8 bases. Germline V CDR1 and CDR2: MNHEY, SMNVEV (reference sequence). This CDR3 spans 16 amino acids. After removal of 1 base from V and 2 bases from J, the junction contained 6 bases not matched to a gene. CDR3 in DNA: TGTGCCAGCAGTTTATACAGGGGGGATGGAAACTATGGCTACACCTTC. This codes for CASSLYRGDGNYGYTF.

A few counts support this clone. The chain employs TRBV27 and TRBJ2-6, with D perhaps matching TRBD2 (6 bases). The CDR3 totals 15 residues. CDR1 and CDR2 (germline): MNHEY, SMNVEV (reference sequence). V shed 5 bases and J shed 1 base, with 9 bases lying between them. The CDR3 nucleotides read TGTGCCAGCAGTCCCCGGGGGTCTGGGGCCAACGTCCTGACTTTC. Residues: CASSPRGSGANVLTF.

The chain is built from TRBV2 and TRBJ1-1, with unresolved D. This CDR3 spans 14 amino acids. Looked up from germline, CDR1 is SNHLY and CDR2 is FYNNEI. Trimming stripped 3 bases from V and 1 base from J, with 9 bases between. The CDR3: CASSDGYANTEAFF. CDR3 in DNA: TGTGCCAGCAGTGACGGCTATGCGAACACTGAAGCTTTCTTT.

This chain connects TRBV4-1 to TRBJ2-3; D uncertain. The CDR3 contains 14 residues. Trimming removed 1 base at V and 6 bases at J, with 11 bases between. Per the germline V gene, CDR1 is MGHRA and CDR2 is YSYEKL. The CDR3 protein is CASSQGMMSDTQYF. The CDR3, as DNA: TGCGCCAGCAGCCAAGGAATGATGAGCGATACGCAGTATTTT.

This chain joins TRBV6-5 and TRBJ2-7; a possible D gene is TRBD2 (5 bases). This CDR3 has 14 residues. The germline V gene has CDR1 MNHEY and CDR2 SVGAGI. With 2 bases removed from V and 6 bases from J, the gap between germline ends came to 14 bases. CDR3 sequence reads: CASSYPGSSPEQYF. The CDR3 DNA follows: TGTGCCAGCAGTTACCCGGGGTCCTCGCCCGAGCAGTACTTC.

J is TRBJ2-7 and V is TRBV19; 10 positions agree with TRBD1. Germline CDR1 LNHDA, CDR2 SQIVND (reference sequence). Germline trimming cut 2 bases from V and 7 bases from J; bases unmatched to any gene: 2. There are 13 residues in the CDR3. The CDR3 DNA sequence: TGTGCCAGTAGTATATGGGACAGGGGAGAGCAGTACTTC. This translates into CASSIWDRGEQYF.

V usage is TRBV7-9 and J usage is TRBJ1-2, with D tentatively TRBD1 (5 bases). The length of the CDR3 is 15 residues. Germline CDR1 is SEHNR and CDR2 is FQNEAQ (reference sequence). V was shortened by 5 bases and J by 2 bases, with 15 bases between the two germline ends. The CDR3 loop reads CASSPSGLRNYGYTF. CDR3 nucleotide sequence: TGTGCCAGCAGCCCGTCGGGACTGAGAAACTATGGCTACACCTTC.

The chain carries TRBV7-8 and TRBJ1-2, with 9 bases matching TRBD1. Germline lookup yields CDR1 SGHVS and CDR2 FQNEAQ. This CDR3 comprises 15 residues. Trimming removed 5 bases from V and 4 bases from J; junction bases left unmatched: 8. As DNA, the CDR3 is TGTGCCAGCAGCCCCCCCGGACAGGGGACCTATGGCTACACCTTC. It encodes CASSPPGQGTYGYTF.

CDR3 DNA sequence: TGTGCCAGCAGCTTCGGTGGCGGCTCCTACGAGCAGTACTTC. This translates into CASSFGGGSYEQYF. The rearrangement uses TRBV5-4 and TRBJ2-7; D is unclear. The CDR3 length is 14 residues. The germline gives CDR1 SGHNT, CDR2 YYREEE (reference sequence). Trimming left V 2 bases short and J 0 bases short, with 9 bases between.

This chain joins TRBV6-5 and TRBJ1-1; unclear D gene. Germline CDR1 and CDR2: MNHEY and SVGAGI. The germline V and J ends were trimmed by 5 bases and 0 bases, with 10 bases remaining between them. The CDR3 has 14 amino acids. CDR3 in amino acids: CASSKRSMNTEAFF. The DNA of the CDR3 is TGTGCCAGCAGTAAACGGAGCATGAACACTGAAGCTTTCTTT.

In this sample, this clone turned up a few times. The chain carries TRBV20-1 and TRBJ2-5, with no clear D. With 3 bases removed from V and 4 bases from J, the gap between germline ends came to 6 bases. Germline CDR1 and CDR2: DFQATT and SNEGSKA (reference sequence). The length of the CDR3 is 11 residues. CDR3 nucleotides: TGCAGTGCTAGCTGGGGAGAGACCCAGTACTTC. It is translated as CSASWGETQYF.

The chain is built from TRBV7-2 and TRBJ1-4; D is uncertain. Germline V gives CDR1 SGHTA, CDR2 FQGNSA. CDR3 length: 14 amino acids. Trimming removed 5 bases at V and 10 bases at J, with 17 bases between. The CDR3 protein is CASSASGTGGKLFF. CDR3 DNA sequence: TGTGCCAGCAGCGCATCCGGAACCGGAGGAAAACTGTTTTTT. The full variable domain, completed using reference TRBV7-2 and TRBJ1-4, is GAGVSQSPSNKVTEKGKDVELRCDPISGHTALYWYRQSLGQGLEFLIYFQGNSAPDKSGLPSDRFSAERTGGSVSTLTIQRTQQEDSAVYLCASSASGTGGKLFFGSGTQLSVL.

The chain links TRBV7-2 to TRBJ1-5, with 8 bases identical to TRBD1. The CDR3 spans 13 residues. Trimming at V came to 5 bases and at J to 6 bases, leaving 3 bases not matched to a gene. The germline V gene encodes CDR1 SGHTA and CDR2 FQGNSA. In nucleotides, the CDR3 is TGTGCCAGCAGCGCGACAGGGGCTCAGCCCCAGCATTTT. This translates into CASSATGAQPQHF.

This clone has only a few counts. The J gene is TRBJ1-2, the V gene TRBV19; 8 bases are a match to TRBD1. Germline V gives CDR1 LNHDA, CDR2 SQIVND (reference sequence). V trimming: 7 bases; J trimming: 6 bases; junction bases outside the gene matches: 4. The CDR3 covers 12 residues. The CDR3, as DNA: TGTGCCAGTACCCCGGACAGGGATGGCTACACCTTC. Its protein product is CASTPDRDGYTF.

The chain is built from TRBV10-3 and TRBJ2-7, with 7 bases identical to TRBD1. The ends lost 5 bases at V and 2 bases at J; junction bases unmatched: 6. There are 14 residues in the CDR3. Germline V gene lookup returns CDR1 ENHRY and CDR2 SYGVKD. CDR3 sequence: CAISPRTGAYEQYF. In DNA form, the CDR3 reads TGTGCCATCAGTCCCCGGACAGGAGCCTACGAGCAGTACTTC.

V gene TRBV10-2 combines with J gene TRBJ2-3; no clear D gene. Germline V gives CDR1 WSHSY, CDR2 SAAADI. The CDR3 extends over 14 amino acids. Trimming shortened V by 4 bases and J by 4 bases, and 12 bases separated the two germline ends. This CDR3 reads CASSVRAASDTQYF. CDR3 bases: TGCGCCAGCAGTGTTCGGGCAGCTTCAGATACGCAGTATTTT.